Detailed here is one T cell receptor (beta chain). The sample belongs to a study of cytomegalovirus exposure and HLA in healthy donors. The PCR was carried out with 60 Vbeta primers and 13 Jbeta primers. Sequencing used immunoSEQ multiplex PCR; TCRdb keeps in-frame clones, though not all of them. Across about 130,000 clones, the top ten clones capture over 1.5% of the sample. Specimen: PBMCs. The sequence was collected from a woman in her thirties or forties in good health and CMV-seropositive.

The CDR3 nucleotides read TGTGCCAGCAGCTCACCTGACAGGGGACCATTTGATAGGAATCAGCCCCAGCATTTT. Encoded protein: CASSSPDRGPFDRNQPQHF. J is TRBJ1-5 and V is TRBV7-8, with 8 bases aligning to TRBD1. V lost 4 bases to trimming and J lost 4 bases; unmatched junction nucleotides: 18. Germline loops: CDR1 SGHVS, CDR2 FQNEAQ. This CDR3 comprises 19 residues.